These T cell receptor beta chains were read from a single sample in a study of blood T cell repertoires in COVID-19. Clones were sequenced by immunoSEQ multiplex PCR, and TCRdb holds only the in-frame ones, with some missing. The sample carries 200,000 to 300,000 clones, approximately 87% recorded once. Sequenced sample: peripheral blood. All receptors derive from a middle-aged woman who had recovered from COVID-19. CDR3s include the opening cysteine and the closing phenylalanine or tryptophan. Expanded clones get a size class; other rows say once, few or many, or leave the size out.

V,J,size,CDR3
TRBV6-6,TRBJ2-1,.,CASIQGSYNEQFF
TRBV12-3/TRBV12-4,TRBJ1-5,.,CASRPTGAQPQHF
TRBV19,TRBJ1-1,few,CASSDGGHLTEAFF
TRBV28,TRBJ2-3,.,CASNDQVADTQYF
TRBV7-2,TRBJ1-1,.,CASSFGVATEAFF
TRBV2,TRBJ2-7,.,CASKEWQLGLYEQYF
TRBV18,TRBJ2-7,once,CASSRQGGVYEQYF
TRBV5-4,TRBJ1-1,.,CASSSPGQGDTEAFF
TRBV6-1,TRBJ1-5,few,CASSDGQGAQPQHF
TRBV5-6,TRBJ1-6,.,CASSPSIGLSPLHF
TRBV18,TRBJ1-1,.,CASSDRDRGLPEAFF
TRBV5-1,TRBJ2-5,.,CASSVGTSGGETQYF
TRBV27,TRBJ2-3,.,CASSPDTGRLRGTDTQYF
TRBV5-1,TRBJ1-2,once,CASSLMGRADYGYTF
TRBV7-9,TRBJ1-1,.,CASSLSQGASTEAFF
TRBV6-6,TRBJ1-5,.,CASSSDRSNQPQHF
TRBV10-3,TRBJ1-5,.,CAISESADQPQHF
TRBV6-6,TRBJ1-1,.,CASSYNRDTEAFF
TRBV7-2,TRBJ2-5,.,CASSPGLAGGQETQYF
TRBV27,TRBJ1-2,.,CASRGTGRGYGYTF
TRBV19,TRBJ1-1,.,CASSKRQGGMNTEAFF
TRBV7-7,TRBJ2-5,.,CASSSTGGGETQYF
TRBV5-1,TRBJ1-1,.,CASSLNGRGTEAFF
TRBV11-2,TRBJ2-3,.,CASSPRGMDGDTQYF
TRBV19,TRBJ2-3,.,CASGRIKGAMTDTQYF
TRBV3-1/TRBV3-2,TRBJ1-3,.,CASSQGRENTIYF
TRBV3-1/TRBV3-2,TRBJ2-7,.,CASSLPGQMDEQYF
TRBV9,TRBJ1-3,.,CASSPQPQGNTIYF
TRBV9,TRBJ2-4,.,CASSGRTDDLAKNIQYF
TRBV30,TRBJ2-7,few,CAWSVAVGDSYEQYF
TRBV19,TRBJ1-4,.,CASQDSRGTTNEKLFF
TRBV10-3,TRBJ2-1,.,CAISESKPGGRYNEQFF
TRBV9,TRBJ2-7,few,CASSVAGQGQTEQYF
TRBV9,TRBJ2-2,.,CASTQGSWVGELFF
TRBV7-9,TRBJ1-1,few,CASSLGSARGEAFF
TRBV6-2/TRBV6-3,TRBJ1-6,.,CASSLSQGSATYYNSPLHF
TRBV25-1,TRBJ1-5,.,CASSDPRVGNQPQHF
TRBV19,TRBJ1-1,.,CASTTTGLYTEAFF
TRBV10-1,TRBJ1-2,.,CASSESAYYGYTF
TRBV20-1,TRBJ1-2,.,CSAPATPGYTF
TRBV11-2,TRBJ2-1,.,CASGHRWTYNEQFF
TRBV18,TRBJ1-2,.,CASSELPGFTYGYTF
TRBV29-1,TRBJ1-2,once,CSVGSGGSGYTF
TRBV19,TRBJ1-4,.,CASSIDPGNEKLFF
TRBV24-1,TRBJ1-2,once,CATSDFVFRGKRKGYTF
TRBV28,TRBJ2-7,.,CASSSRSWHSYEQYF
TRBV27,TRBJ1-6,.,CASSFGGADSPLHF
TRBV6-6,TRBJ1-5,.,CASSSPDRAGQPQHF
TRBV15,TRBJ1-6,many,CATSREHGNSPLHF
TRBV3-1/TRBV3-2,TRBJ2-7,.,CASSIDRGQKQYF
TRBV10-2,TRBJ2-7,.,CASNNRGPPAYEQYF
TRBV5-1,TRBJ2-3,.,CASSSGTEITDTQYF
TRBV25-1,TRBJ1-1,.,CASSEESKAGSTTEAFF
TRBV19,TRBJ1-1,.,CASSSWRTGADTEAFF
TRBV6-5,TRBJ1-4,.,CASRGTNEKLFF
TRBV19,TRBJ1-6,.,CASSIGPGQGVNSPLHF
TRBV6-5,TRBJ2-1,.,CASRRFNEQFF